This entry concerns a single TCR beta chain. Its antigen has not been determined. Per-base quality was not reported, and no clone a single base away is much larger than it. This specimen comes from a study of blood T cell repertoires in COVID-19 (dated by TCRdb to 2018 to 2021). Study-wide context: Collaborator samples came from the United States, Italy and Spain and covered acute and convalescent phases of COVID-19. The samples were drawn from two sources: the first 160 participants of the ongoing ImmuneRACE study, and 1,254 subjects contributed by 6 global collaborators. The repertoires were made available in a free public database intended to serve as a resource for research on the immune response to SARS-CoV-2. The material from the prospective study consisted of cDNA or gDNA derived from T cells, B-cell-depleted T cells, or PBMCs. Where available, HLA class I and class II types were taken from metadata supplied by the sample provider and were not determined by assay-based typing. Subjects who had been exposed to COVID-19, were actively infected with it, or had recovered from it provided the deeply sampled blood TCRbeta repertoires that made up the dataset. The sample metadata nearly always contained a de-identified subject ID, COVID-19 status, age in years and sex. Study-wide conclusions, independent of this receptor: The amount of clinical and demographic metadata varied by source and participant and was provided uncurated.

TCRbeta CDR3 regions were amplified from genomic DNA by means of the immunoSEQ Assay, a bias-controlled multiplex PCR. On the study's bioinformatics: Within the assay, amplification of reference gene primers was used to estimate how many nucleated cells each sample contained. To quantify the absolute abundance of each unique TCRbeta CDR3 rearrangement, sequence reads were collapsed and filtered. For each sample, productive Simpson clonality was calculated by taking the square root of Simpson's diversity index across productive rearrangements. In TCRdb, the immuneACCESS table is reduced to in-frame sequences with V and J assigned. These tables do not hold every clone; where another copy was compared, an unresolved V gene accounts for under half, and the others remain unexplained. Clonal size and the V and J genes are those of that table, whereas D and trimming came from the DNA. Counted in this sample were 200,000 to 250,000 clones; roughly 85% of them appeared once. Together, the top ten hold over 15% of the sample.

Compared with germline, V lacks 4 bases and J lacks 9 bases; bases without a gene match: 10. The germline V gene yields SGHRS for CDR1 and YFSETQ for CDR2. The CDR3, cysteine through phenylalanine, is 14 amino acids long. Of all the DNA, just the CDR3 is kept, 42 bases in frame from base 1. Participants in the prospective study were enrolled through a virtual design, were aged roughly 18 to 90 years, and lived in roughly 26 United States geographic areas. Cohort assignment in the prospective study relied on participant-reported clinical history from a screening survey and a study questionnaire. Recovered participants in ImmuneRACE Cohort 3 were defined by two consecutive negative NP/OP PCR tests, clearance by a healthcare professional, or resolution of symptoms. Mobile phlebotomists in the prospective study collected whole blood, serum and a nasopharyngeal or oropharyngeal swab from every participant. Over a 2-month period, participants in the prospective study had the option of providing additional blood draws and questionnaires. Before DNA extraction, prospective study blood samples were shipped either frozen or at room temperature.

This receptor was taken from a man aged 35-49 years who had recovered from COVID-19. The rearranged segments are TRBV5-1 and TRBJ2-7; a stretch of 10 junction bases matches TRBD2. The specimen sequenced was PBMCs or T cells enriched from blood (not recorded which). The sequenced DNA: TGCGCCAGCAGCCCCGGGACTAGCGACCTCTCGCAGTACTTC. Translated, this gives CASSPGTSDLSQYF.